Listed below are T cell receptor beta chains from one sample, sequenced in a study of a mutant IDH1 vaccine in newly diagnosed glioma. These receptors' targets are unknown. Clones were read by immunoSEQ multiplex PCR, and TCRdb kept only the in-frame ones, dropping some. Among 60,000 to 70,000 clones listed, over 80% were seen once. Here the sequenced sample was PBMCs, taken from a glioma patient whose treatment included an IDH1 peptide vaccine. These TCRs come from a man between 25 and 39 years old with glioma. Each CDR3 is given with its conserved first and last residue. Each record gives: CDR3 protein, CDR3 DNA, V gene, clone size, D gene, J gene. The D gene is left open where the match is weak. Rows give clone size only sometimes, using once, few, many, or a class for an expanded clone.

CASSLAGSRYGNTIYF TGCGCCAGCAGCTTGGCCGGCAGTCGGTATGGAAACACCATATATTTT TRBV5-1 once NA TRBJ1-3
CASSLGYGTDTQYF TGTGCCAGCAGCTTGGGGTACGGCACAGATACGCAGTATTTT TRBV7-9 NA NA TRBJ2-3
CASRDGPGYF TGCGCCAGCCGCGACGGTCCCGGGTACTTC TRBV5-1 NA NA TRBJ2-7
CASTASTNEKLFF TGTGCCAGTACCGCGTCAACTAATGAAAAACTGTTTTTT TRBV19 few NA TRBJ1-4
CASSQPRQGASTGELFF TGCGCCAGCAGCCAACCTAGACAGGGGGCGAGCACCGGGGAGCTGTTTTTT TRBV4-1 NA TRBD1 TRBJ2-2
CASRSGENSPLHF TGTGCCAGCAGATCAGGGGAAAATTCACCCCTCCACTTT TRBV27 NA NA TRBJ1-6
CASSQPGGRNYGYTF TGTGCCAGCAGCCAACCCGGAGGGCGCAACTATGGCTACACCTTC TRBV5-4 NA NA TRBJ1-2
CASSLPPGTGAYEQYF TGCGCCAGCAGCTTGCCCCCCGGGACAGGGGCCTACGAGCAGTACTTC TRBV4-1 NA TRBD1 TRBJ2-7
CASSLNRQGANEAFF TGTGCCAGCAGTTTAAATAGACAGGGGGCGAATGAAGCTTTCTTT TRBV27 NA TRBD1 TRBJ1-1
CASSATLQGGYGYTF TGTGCCAGCAGCGCCACACTACAGGGAGGGTATGGCTACACCTTC TRBV9 NA NA TRBJ1-2
CASSVGLAGGEQYF TGTGCCAGCAGCGTAGGTCTAGCGGGGGGCGAGCAGTACTTC TRBV9 NA TRBD2 TRBJ2-7
CASSPTGPSNQPQHF TGTGCCAGTAGTCCCACAGGACCTAGCAATCAGCCCCAGCATTTT TRBV19 NA NA TRBJ1-5
CSARDLGGQFF TGCAGTGCTAGAGATCTCGGGGGGCAGTTCTTC TRBV20-1 NA NA TRBJ2-1
CASSLAVGRNSYNSPLHF TGTGCCAGCAGCTTAGCAGTAGGCAGGAACTCCTATAATTCACCCCTCCACTTT TRBV7-2 NA NA TRBJ1-6
CASSSGPTGGGTEAFF TGCGCCAGCAGCTCCGGCCCCACAGGGGGAGGGACTGAAGCTTTCTTT TRBV5-1 once TRBD1 TRBJ1-1
CASSPGETQYF TGTGCCAGCTCACCAGGGGAGACCCAGTACTTC TRBV18 once NA TRBJ2-5
CASSLRTVHPQHF TGTGCCAGCAGTTTAAGGACGGTTCATCCCCAGCATTTT TRBV27 NA NA TRBJ1-5
CASSFPSTAQHF TGTGCCAGCAGCTTCCCCAGCACGGCCCAGCATTTT TRBV7-2 few NA TRBJ1-5
CASSQADYEQYF TGTGCCAGCAGTCAGGCAGACTACGAGCAGTACTTC TRBV5-4 NA NA TRBJ2-7
CASSESASGVQETQYF TGCGCCAGCAGTGAGTCTGCTAGCGGGGTTCAAGAGACCCAGTACTTC TRBV10-1 NA TRBD2 TRBJ2-5
CASSQGDSYTLGGNEQFF TGTGCCAGCAGCCAAGGGGATAGCTACACTCTTGGGGGGAATGAGCAGTTCTTC TRBV4-2 NA NA TRBJ2-1
CASSEAHHAGETQYF TGTGCCAGCAGTGAAGCGCACCATGCGGGAGAGACCCAGTACTTC TRBV2 NA NA TRBJ2-5
CSVERAGDGYTF TGCAGCGTTGAAAGGGCTGGGGATGGCTACACCTTC TRBV29-1 NA NA TRBJ1-2
CATSGGQEREQYF TGTGCCACCAGCGGGGGACAGGAACGAGAGCAGTACTTC TRBV15 NA TRBD1 TRBJ2-7
CASSYSGGAYQPQHF TGTGCCAGCAGTTACTCGGGGGGGGCGTATCAGCCCCAGCATTTT TRBV6-6 NA NA TRBJ1-5
CASSVAGQETQYF TGTGCCAGCAGCGTGGCAGGCCAAGAGACCCAGTACTTC TRBV9 NA NA TRBJ2-5
CASSPDAGNEQFF TGCGCCAGCAGTCCGGACGCTGGCAATGAGCAGTTCTTC TRBV10-1 NA NA TRBJ2-1